This T cell receptor beta chain was captured in a study of shared clonotypes between healthy human individuals. Looking at the study overall: Each donor's CD4 naive and CD4 memory cells filled three plates apiece, CD8 naive two, and CD8 memory one.

V shed 2 bases and J 2 bases; nucleotides not matched to a gene: 2. Germline-derived CDR1 and CDR2 are LNHDA and SQIVND (reference sequence). The CDR3 is made up of 14 amino acids. Positive CCR7 selection of CD45RO-negative cells yielded the naive CD8 cells, and terminally differentiated effector memory CD45RA+ cells were excluded. Measured with immunoSEQ multiplex PCR; TCRdb has only the in-frame clones, and not every one. The sample has about 2.1 million clones, 90% to 95% seen once. This sequence was found in a man younger than 35 in good health. Some clones in this sample may be carry-over from other donors' samples. The chain is built from TRBV19 and TRBJ2-7; the match to TRBD1 covers 8 bases. Source material: naive CD8+ T cells from PBMCs. CDR3 sequence reads: CASSIRGQAYEQYF. The CDR3 nucleotides read TGTGCCAGTAGTATAAGGGGACAGGCCTACGAGCAGTACTTC.